This entry is about one T cell receptor (beta chain). Its cognate antigen is unknown. The CDR3 sequence is 15 residues long. CDR1 and CDR2 (germline): LGHNA, YSLEER. Trimming cost V 4 bases and J 4 bases; bases outside gene matches: 2. This entry comes from a study of cytomegalovirus exposure and HLA in healthy donors. Study-wide results and caveats: Sequencing artifact likely explains a cluster of highly shared sequence variants.

The donors were healthy bone marrow donors. The PCR had 60 Vbeta and 13 Jbeta primers. TCRdb keeps only in-frame clones here, not all; method: immunoSEQ multiplex PCR. The sample contains 80,000 or so clones, roughly 70% of which appear only once. The sequenced sample consisted of PBMCs. This chain connects TRBV4-3 to TRBJ1-4; 11 bases are shared with TRBD1. This TCR came from a man between 60 and 75 years old in good health and CMV-seropositive. CDR3 amino acids: CASSRTGGNNEKLFF. CDR3 DNA: TGCGCCAGCAGCCGGACAGGGGGCAATAATGAAAAACTGTTTTTT.